These 2 T cell receptor beta chains were all obtained from the same sample, sequenced in a study of low-dose radiotherapy and immunotherapy resistance in tumors. Indicated time point: before trial treatment. First-strand cDNA used TRAV- and TRBV-specific primers, covering alpha and beta chains. TCR amplification ran 15 to 25 PCR cycles using constant-region and V-primer adapter primers. TCRdb analysed the reads with MiXCR anew, one entry per CDR3 protein. Here the sample spans fewer than 95,000 distinct CDR3 sequences, 9.4% being singletons. This specimen consisted of PBMCs, obtained before treatment. The receptors derive from a male donor with prostate cancer.

There are many counts of this clonotype. This chain uses TRBV12-3 or TRBV12-4 with TRBJ2-1; D not resolved. V lost 3 bases, J lost 2 bases, and 11 bases lay in between. This CDR3 region has 15 residues. CDR3 loop: CASSFSPGAYNEQFF. For the CDR3, the DNA is TGTGCCAGCAGTTTCAGCCCCGGAGCCTACAATGAGCAGTTCTTC.

Ten or more counts support this clonotype. The rearrangement joins TRBV2 to TRBJ1-1; 8 bases match TRBD1. CDR1 and CDR2 from the germline V gene are SNHLY and FYNNEI. The V gene end was trimmed by 6 bases and the J gene end by 2 bases; junction bases not matched to a gene: 5. CDR3 length: 14 amino acids. The CDR3 bases are TGTGCCAGCAGCCCCACAGGGGGAAACACTGAAGCTTTCTTT. Amino acids: CASSPTGGNTEAFF.